Listed below are T cell receptor beta chains from one sample, sequenced in a study of cytomegalovirus exposure and HLA in healthy donors. TCRdb keeps only in-frame clones here, not all; method: immunoSEQ multiplex PCR. The profile shows some 91,000 clones, around 77% of them singletons. Sequenced material: PBMCs. The receptors originated from a man aged 35 to 55 in good health and CMV-seronegative. The CDR3 runs from the conserved cysteine through the conserved F or W. D genes are given only for firm matches. Expanded clones get a size class; other rows say once, few or many, or leave the size out.

>-|-|TRBJ1-2|TRBV10-2
CASSAGRSGFNYGYTF
TGCGCCAGCAGTGCCGGGAGATCGGGTTTTAACTATGGCTACACCTTC
>-|-|TRBJ1-4|TRBV7-9
CASRSRQANEKLFF
TGTGCCAGCAGATCCAGACAAGCTAATGAAAAACTGTTTTTT
>TRBD2|once|TRBJ2-1|TRBV19
CASSISQRGGYNEQFF
TGTGCCAGTAGTATATCGCAGCGGGGGGGGTACAATGAGCAGTTCTTC
>TRBD1|once|TRBJ2-7|TRBV2
CASNPDRVRYEQYF
TGTGCCAGCAACCCAGACAGGGTTCGGTACGAGCAGTACTTC
>-|-|TRBJ2-3|TRBV4-2
CASSFLATDTQYF
TGTGCCAGCAGCTTTCTAGCGACAGATACGCAGTATTTT
>TRBD1|-|TRBJ1-2|TRBV5-6
CASTRTGLSYGYTF
TGTGCCAGCACCCGGACAGGACTTAGCTATGGCTACACCTTC
>TRBD1|-|TRBJ1-6|TRBV7-9
CASSLIPGQGSPLHF
TGTGCCAGCAGCTTAATCCCCGGACAGGGCTCACCCCTCCACTTT
>-|few|TRBJ1-1|TRBV2
CASRGDRTNTEAFF
TGTGCCAGCAGGGGTGACAGGACGAACACTGAAGCTTTCTTT
>-|once|TRBJ2-7|TRBV2
CASSPEGVNSYEQYF
TGTGCCAGCAGTCCCGAGGGGGTGAACTCCTACGAGCAGTACTTC
>TRBD1|-|TRBJ1-1|TRBV27
CASSLRDRGYDTEAFF
TGTGCCAGCAGTTTACGGGACAGGGGGTACGACACTGAAGCTTTCTTT
>-|once|TRBJ2-2|TRBV14
CASSQDITGELFF
TGTGCCAGCAGCCAAGATATTACCGGGGAGCTGTTTTTT
>-|-|TRBJ2-2|TRBV6-5
CASSYSDWDTGELFF
TGTGCCAGCAGTTACTCCGACTGGGACACCGGGGAGCTGTTTTTT
>TRBD1|-|TRBJ2-3|TRBV2
CASSAGTGTTDTQYF
TGTGCCAGCAGTGCCGGGACAGGGACCACAGATACGCAGTATTTT
>-|-|TRBJ2-5|TRBV2
CASNRILGETQYF
TGTGCCAGCAACCGGATATTGGGCGAGACCCAGTACTTC
>TRBD1|few|TRBJ1-1|TRBV29-1
CSGKGGQGGGAEAFF
TGCAGCGGAAAAGGGGGACAGGGGGGCGGTGCTGAAGCTTTCTTT
>-|few|TRBJ2-7|TRBV25-1
CASSESVLETYEQYF
TGTGCCAGCAGTGAATCGGTGCTAGAGACTTACGAGCAGTACTTC
>TRBD2|few|TRBJ2-2|TRBV2
CASTRTSGNTGELFF
TGTGCCAGCACGAGGACTAGTGGGAACACCGGGGAGCTGTTTTTT
>-|few|TRBJ1-1|TRBV19
CASSILPDIAEAFF
TGTGCCAGTAGTATACTGCCCGACATAGCTGAAGCTTTCTTT
>TRBD1|-|TRBJ2-2|TRBV5-4
CASSYGQDTGELFF
TGTGCCAGCAGCTATGGACAGGATACCGGGGAGCTGTTTTTT
>-|-|TRBJ2-2|TRBV5-1
CASRPGGETGELFF
TGCGCCAGCCGACCCGGCGGGGAAACCGGGGAGCTGTTTTTT
>-|-|TRBJ2-7|TRBV11-2
CASSRTGSYEQYF
TGTGCCAGCAGCCGGACTGGTTCCTACGAGCAGTACTTC
>-|-|TRBJ2-2|TRBV11-3
CASSFGGTNTGELFF
TGTGCCAGCAGCTTCGGGGGTACCAACACCGGGGAGCTGTTTTTT
>-|-|TRBJ2-1|TRBV7-6
CASSLARGRLYNEQFF
TGTGCCAGCAGCTTAGCGCGAGGGAGGTTGTACAATGAGCAGTTCTTC
>TRBD2|-|TRBJ2-1|TRBV4-1
CASSPTSGRGGEQFF
TGCGCCAGCAGCCCTACTAGCGGGAGGGGGGGTGAGCAGTTCTTC
>TRBD1|-|TRBJ1-2|TRBV6-5
CASTAPGQGSGYTF
TGTGCCAGCACAGCCCCGGGACAGGGTAGTGGCTACACCTTC
>TRBD2|-|TRBJ2-1|TRBV11-3
CASSLVAGGTYNEQFF
TGTGCCAGCAGCTTAGTTGCGGGGGGCACCTACAATGAGCAGTTCTTC
>-|-|TRBJ1-2|TRBV28
CASSLSGGSGYTF
TGTGCCAGCAGTTTATCGGGGGGTAGTGGCTACACCTTC
>-|-|TRBJ1-2|TRBV29-1
CSVAQPGGYTF
TGCAGCGTTGCACAGCCGGGGGGCTACACCTTC
>TRBD2|-|TRBJ2-2|TRBV5-1
CASSLTGTTNTGELFF
TGCGCCAGCAGCTTAACCGGGACTACGAACACCGGGGAGCTGTTTTTT